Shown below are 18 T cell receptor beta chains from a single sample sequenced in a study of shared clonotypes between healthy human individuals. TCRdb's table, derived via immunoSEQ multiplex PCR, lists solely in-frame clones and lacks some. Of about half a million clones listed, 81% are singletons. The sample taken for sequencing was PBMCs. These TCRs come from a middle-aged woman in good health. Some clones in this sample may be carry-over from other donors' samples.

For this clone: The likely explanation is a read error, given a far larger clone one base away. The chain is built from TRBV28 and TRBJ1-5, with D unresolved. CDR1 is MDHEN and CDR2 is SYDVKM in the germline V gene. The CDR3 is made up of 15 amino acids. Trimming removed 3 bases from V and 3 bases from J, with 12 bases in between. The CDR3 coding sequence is TGTGCCAGCAGTTTTGGGGAAAGGGACAATCAGCCCCAGCATTTT. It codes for CASSFGERDNQPQHF.

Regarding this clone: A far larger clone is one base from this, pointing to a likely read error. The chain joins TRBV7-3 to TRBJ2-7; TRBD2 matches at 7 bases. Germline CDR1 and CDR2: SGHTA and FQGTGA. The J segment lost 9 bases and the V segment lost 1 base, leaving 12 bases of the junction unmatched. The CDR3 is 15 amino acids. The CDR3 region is CASSLMVASGSGQYF. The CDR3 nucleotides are TGTGCCAGCAGCTTAATGGTGGCTAGCGGATCCGGGCAGTACTTC.

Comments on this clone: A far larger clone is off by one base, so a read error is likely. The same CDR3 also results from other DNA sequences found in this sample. The CDR3 DNA reads as TGCGCCAGCAGCCCTAGAAGCCAAGAGACCCAGTACTTC. This sequence encodes CASSPRSQETQYF. The chain is built from TRBV5-1 and TRBJ2-5, with D uncertain. V was clipped by 4 bases and J by 1 base, with 8 bases between them. Germline V gene data show CDR1 as SGHRS and CDR2 as YFSETQ. The CDR3 sequence is 13 residues long.

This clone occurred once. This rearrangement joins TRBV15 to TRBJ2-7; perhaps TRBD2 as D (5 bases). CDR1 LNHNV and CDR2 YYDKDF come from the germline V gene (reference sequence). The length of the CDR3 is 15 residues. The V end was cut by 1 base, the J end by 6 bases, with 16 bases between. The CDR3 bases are TGTGCCACCAGCAGAGCCCGGGAACCCCCAGCCGAGCAGTACTTC. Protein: CATSRAREPPAEQYF.

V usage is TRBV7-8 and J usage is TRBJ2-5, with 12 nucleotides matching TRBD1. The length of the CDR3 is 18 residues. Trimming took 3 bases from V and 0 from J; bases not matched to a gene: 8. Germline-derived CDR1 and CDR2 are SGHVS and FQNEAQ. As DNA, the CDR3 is TGTGCCAGCAGCTTTCCCCGGGACAGGGGGCTTTACCAAGAGACCCAGTACTTC. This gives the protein CASSFPRDRGLYQETQYF.

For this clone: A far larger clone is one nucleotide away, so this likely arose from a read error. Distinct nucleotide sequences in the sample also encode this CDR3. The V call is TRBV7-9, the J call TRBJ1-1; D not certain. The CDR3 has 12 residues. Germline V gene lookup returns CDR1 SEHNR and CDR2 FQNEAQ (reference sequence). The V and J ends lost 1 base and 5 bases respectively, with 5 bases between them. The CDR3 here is CASSLVNTEAFF. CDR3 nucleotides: TGTGCCAGCAGCTTAGTCAATACTGAAGCTTTCTTT.

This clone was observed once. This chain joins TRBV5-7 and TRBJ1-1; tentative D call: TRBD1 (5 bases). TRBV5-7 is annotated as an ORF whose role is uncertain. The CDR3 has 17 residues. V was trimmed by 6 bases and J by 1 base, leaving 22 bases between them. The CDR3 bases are TGTGCCAGCACCTACACCATCGTAGACAGTCGGAACACTGAAGCTTTCTTT. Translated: CASTYTIVDSRNTEAFF.

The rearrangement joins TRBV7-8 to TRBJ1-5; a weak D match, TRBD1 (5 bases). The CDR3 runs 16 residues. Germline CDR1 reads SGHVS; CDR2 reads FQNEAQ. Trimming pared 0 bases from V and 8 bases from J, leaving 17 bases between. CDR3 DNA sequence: TGTGCCAGCAGCTTAGCGCGGTGGCGGGGCGGAGAGCCCCAGCATTTT. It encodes CASSLARWRGGEPQHF. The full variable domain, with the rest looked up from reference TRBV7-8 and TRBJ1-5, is GAGVSQSPRYKVAKRGQDVALRCDPISGHVSLFWYQQALGQGPEFLTYFQNEAQLDKSGLPSDRFFAERPEGSVSTLKIQRTQQEDSAVYLCASSLARWRGGEPQHFGDGTRLSIL.

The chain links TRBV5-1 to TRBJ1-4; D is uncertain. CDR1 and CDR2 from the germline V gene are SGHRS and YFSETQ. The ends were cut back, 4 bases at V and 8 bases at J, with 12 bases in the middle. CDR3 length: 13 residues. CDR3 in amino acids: CASSSGRGEKLFF. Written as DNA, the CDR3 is TGCGCCAGCAGCAGTGGACGAGGGGAAAAACTGTTTTTT.

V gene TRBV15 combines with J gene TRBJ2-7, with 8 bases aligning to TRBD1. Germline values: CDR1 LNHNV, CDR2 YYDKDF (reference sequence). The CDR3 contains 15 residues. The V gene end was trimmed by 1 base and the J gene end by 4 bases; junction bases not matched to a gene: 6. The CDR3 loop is CATSRGGQGLYEQYF. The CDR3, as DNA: TGTGCCACCAGCAGAGGAGGACAGGGTCTTTACGAGCAGTACTTC.

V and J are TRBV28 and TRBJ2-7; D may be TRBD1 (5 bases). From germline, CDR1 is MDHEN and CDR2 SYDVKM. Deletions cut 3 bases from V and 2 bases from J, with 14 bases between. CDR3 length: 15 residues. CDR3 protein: CASSFVSGFAYEQYF. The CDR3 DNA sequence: TGTGCCAGCAGTTTTGTGTCAGGGTTCGCCTACGAGCAGTACTTC.

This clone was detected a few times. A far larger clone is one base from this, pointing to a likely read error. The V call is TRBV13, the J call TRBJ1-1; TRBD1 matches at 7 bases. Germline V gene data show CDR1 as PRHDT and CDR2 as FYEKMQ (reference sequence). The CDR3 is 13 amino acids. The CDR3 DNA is TGTGCCAACAGCTTAGTTAGGGGGCGAGAAGCTTTCTTT. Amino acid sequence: CANSLVRGREAFF.

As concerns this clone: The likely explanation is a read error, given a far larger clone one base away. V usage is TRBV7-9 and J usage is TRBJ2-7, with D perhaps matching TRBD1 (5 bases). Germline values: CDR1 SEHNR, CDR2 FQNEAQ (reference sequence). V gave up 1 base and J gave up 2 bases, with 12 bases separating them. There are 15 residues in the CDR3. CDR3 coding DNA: TGTGCCAGCAGCTTAGTACAGGTGGCGACCTACGAGCAGTACTTC. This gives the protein CASSLVQVATYEQYF.

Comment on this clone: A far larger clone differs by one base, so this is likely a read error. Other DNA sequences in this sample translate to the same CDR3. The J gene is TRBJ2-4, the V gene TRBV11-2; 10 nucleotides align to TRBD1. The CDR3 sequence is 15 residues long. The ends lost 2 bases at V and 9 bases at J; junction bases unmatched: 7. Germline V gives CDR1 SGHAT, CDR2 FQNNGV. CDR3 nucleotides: TGTGCCAGCAGCTTACCATGGGACAGGGGACCCATTCAGTACTTC. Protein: CASSLPWDRGPIQYF.

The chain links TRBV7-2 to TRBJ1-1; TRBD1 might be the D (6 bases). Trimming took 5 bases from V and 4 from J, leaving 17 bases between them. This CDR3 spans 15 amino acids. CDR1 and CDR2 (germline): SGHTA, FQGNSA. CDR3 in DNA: TGTGCCAGCAGCCCCCTGGGACACTTGATCACTGAAGCTTTCTTT. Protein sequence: CASSPLGHLITEAFF. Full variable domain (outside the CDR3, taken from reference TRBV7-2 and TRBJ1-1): GAGVSQSPSNKVTEKGKDVELRCDPISGHTALYWYRQSLGQGLEFLIYFQGNSAPDKSGLPSDRFSAERTGGSVSTLTIQRTQQEDSAVYLCASSPLGHLITEAFFGQGTRLTVV.

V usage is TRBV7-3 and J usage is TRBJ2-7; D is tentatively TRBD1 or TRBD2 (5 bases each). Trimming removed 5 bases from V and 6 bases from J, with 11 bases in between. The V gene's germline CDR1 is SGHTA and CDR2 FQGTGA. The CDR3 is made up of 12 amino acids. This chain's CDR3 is CASSPEGFEQYF. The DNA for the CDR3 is TGTGCCAGCAGCCCCGAGGGGTTCGAGCAGTACTTC.

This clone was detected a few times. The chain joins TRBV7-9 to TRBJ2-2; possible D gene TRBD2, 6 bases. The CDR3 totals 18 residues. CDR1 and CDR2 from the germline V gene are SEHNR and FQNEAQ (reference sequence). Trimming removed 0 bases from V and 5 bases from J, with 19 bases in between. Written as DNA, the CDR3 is TGTGCCAGCAGCTTAGCGGACGGCCCAGCGGGTTGGACCGGGGAGCTGTTTTTT. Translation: CASSLADGPAGWTGELFF.

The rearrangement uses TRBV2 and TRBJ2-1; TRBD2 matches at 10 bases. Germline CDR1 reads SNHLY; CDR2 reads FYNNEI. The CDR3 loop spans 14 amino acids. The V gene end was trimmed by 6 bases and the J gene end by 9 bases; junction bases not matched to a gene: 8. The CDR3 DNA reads TGTGCCAGCAGGGGGGCTAGCGGGAGCTTTGAGCAGTTCTTC. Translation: CASRGASGSFEQFF.